What follows are 6 T cell receptor beta chains derived from one specimen sequenced in a study of yellow fever vaccine responses in identical twins. MiXCR, run by TCRdb on the RT-PCR reads, gives a single entry per CDR3 protein. The sample gives about 1,100 distinct CDR3 sequences, around three quarters of which show up once; 26% is in the top ten. Sequences were derived from T cells from blood (PBMCs), unsorted or a sorted subset (not recorded which), sampled before or after yellow fever vaccination (not recorded which). These receptors all stem from a female donor who received the yellow fever vaccine.

The chain links TRBV7-3 to TRBJ1-2, with D unclear. CDR3 length equals 14 residues. Trimming pared 1 base from V and 1 base from J, leaving 7 bases between. CDR1 SGHTA and CDR2 FQGTGA come from the germline V gene. CDR3: CASSLKVLNYGYTF. In DNA form, the CDR3 reads TGTGCCAGCAGCTTAAAGGTCCTTAACTATGGCTACACCTTC.

The rearrangement joins TRBV5-1 to TRBJ2-5; D possibly corresponds to TRBD1 (5 bases). The length of the CDR3 is 15 residues. Between the trimmed V and J ends, which lost 4 bases and 0 bases, there was a span of 13 bases. Germline assignment: CDR1 SGHRS and CDR2 YFSETQ. CDR3 nucleotides: TGCGCCAGCAGCCGACAGCACCAAGACCAAGAGACCCAGTACTTC. The encoded protein is CASSRQHQDQETQYF.

The chain combines TRBV6-2 or TRBV6-3 with TRBJ1-6, with D unclear. V was pared by 0 bases and J by 9 bases, with 15 bases between. This CDR3 is built from 16 residues. Germline values: CDR1 MNHEY, CDR2 SVGEGT. CDR3 sequence reads: CASSYSVARLSSPLHF. The CDR3 DNA is TGTGCCAGCAGTTACTCAGTGGCCCGTCTGAGTTCACCCCTCCACTTT.

The chain combines TRBV6-5 with TRBJ1-5; D is undetermined. Germline CDR1 is MNHEY and CDR2 is SVGAGI. This CDR3 is built from 15 residues. V shed 0 bases and J shed 7 bases, with 13 bases lying between them. CDR3 bases: TGTGCCAGCAGTTACTCGAACGAGCGAGGGCAGCCCCAGCATTTT. This codes for CASSYSNERGQPQHF.

This clonotype was seen a single time. The chain joins TRBV5-1 to TRBJ2-1; D is unclear. V was cut by 4 bases and J by 10 bases, with 9 bases left in between. In germline, CDR1 is SGHRS, CDR2 YFSETQ. The CDR3 covers 11 residues. CDR3 nucleotide sequence: TGCGCCAGCAGCACCAGTGACGAGCAGTTCTTC. This encodes CASSTSDEQFF.

V and J are TRBV24-1 and TRBJ1-1; 7 bases match TRBD1. With V trimmed by 12 bases and J by 7 bases, 7 bases remained unmatched. The CDR3 runs 11 residues. The germline V gene encodes CDR1 KGHDR and CDR2 SFDVKD. The CDR3 bases are TGTGCCGCTGGGACAGACCGTGAAGCTTTCTTT. Translation: CAAGTDREAFF.